The 19 T cell receptor beta chains below all came from one sample that was sequenced in a study of shared clonotypes between healthy human individuals. The method was immunoSEQ multiplex PCR; TCRdb's version includes in-frame clones alone and lacks a portion of them. Of about 2.4 million clones listed, approximately 94% are singletons. The sequenced sample was naive CD4+ T cells sorted from blood. Subset in this sample: CD45RA+ positively selected. The receptors were gathered from a man aged 18 to 29 in good health.

The V and J genes are TRBV6-6 and TRBJ1-2; a weak D match, TRBD1 (5 bases). The V gene lost 7 bases and the J gene lost 4 bases, with 10 bases spanning the gap. CDR3 length equals 12 residues. Germline V gene lookup returns CDR1 MNHNY and CDR2 SVGAGI (reference sequence). CDR3 residues: CASTPGGYGYTF. The CDR3 DNA sequence: TGTGCCAGCACCCCCGGGGGCTATGGCTACACCTTC.

This clone was observed a handful of times. The V and J genes are TRBV12-5 and TRBJ1-1; D is possibly TRBD1 (5 bases). V was cut by 1 base and J by 1 base, with 7 bases left in between. The CDR3 is 14 amino acids. Per the germline V gene, CDR1 is LGHNT and CDR2 is FRNRAP. Here the CDR3 DNA reads TGTGCTAGTGGTTTGGGTACAGGGAACACTGAAGCTTTCTTT. Translated: CASGLGTGNTEAFF.

This clone showed up just once. Other DNA sequences in this specimen translate into the identical CDR3. V usage is TRBV10-3 and J usage is TRBJ2-7, with TRBD2 identical over 11 bases. The CDR3 consists of 15 residues. V gave up 0 bases and J gave up 4 bases; unmatched junction bases: 2. Germline CDR1 ENHRY, CDR2 SYGVKD. The CDR3 reads CAISESGTSGYEQYF. The DNA for the CDR3 is TGTGCCATCAGTGAGTCCGGGACTAGCGGTTACGAGCAGTACTTC.

The gene calls are TRBV27 and TRBJ2-2; TRBD2 aligns across 15 bases. The CDR3 covers 19 residues. The ends lost 2 bases at V and 5 bases at J; junction bases unmatched: 9. Germline V gives CDR1 MNHEY, CDR2 SMNVEV (reference sequence). The CDR3 reads CASSLRGLAGGRVTGELFF. The CDR3 DNA sequence: TGTGCCAGCAGTTTAAGGGGACTAGCGGGGGGAAGGGTTACCGGGGAGCTGTTTTTT.

V gene TRBV5-5 combines with J gene TRBJ2-3, with TRBD1 identical over 7 bases. The CDR3 covers 16 residues. With V trimmed by 5 bases and J by 0 bases, 9 bases remained unmatched. CDR1 is SGHKS and CDR2 is YYEKEE in the germline V gene (reference sequence). CDR3 sequence reads: CASSSTTGSSTDTQYF. CDR3 in DNA: TGTGCCAGCAGTTCGACGACAGGGTCTAGCACAGATACGCAGTATTTT.

The rearrangement uses TRBV28 and TRBJ1-5, with 8 bases fitting TRBD1. After removal of 6 bases from V and 0 bases from J, the junction contained 4 bases not matched to a gene. CDR1 and CDR2 from the germline V gene are MDHEN and SYDVKM. The CDR3 runs to 15 residues. In DNA form, the CDR3 reads TGTGCCAGCAGAGGGGGACAGGATAGCAATCAGCCCCAGCATTTT. Translation: CASRGGQDSNQPQHF.

The V and J genes are TRBV5-4 and TRBJ2-4; a weak D match, TRBD2 (6 bases). Germline V gives CDR1 SGHNT, CDR2 YYREEE (reference sequence). CDR3 size: 12 residues. V was pared by 9 bases and J by 8 bases, with 15 bases between. The CDR3 loop is CATARGGDIQYF. In nucleotides, the CDR3 is TGTGCCACCGCACGGGGCGGGGACATTCAGTACTTC.

This clone occurred a few times. The same CDR3 is also encoded by other DNA sequences in this sample. The V gene is TRBV7-9, the J gene TRBJ1-6; D is unresolved. V gave up 1 base and J gave up 0 bases, with 4 bases separating them. The CDR3 covers 15 residues. Germline values: CDR1 SEHNR, CDR2 FQNEAQ (reference sequence). The CDR3 coding sequence is TGTGCCAGCAGCTTAGGTGGCTCCTATAATTCACCCCTCCACTTT. Protein: CASSLGGSYNSPLHF. Full variable domain (rest looked up from reference TRBV7-9 and TRBJ1-6): DTGVSQNPRHKITKRGQNVTFRCDPISEHNRLYWYRQTLGQGPEFLTYFQNEAQLEKSRLLSDRFSAERPKGSFSTLEIQRTEQGDSAMYLCASSLGGSYNSPLHFGNGTRLTVT.

J is TRBJ2-1 and V is TRBV30; 14 nucleotides line up with TRBD2. Germline V gene lookup returns CDR1 GTSNPN and CDR2 SVGIG (reference sequence). V shed 4 bases and J 0 bases; nucleotides not matched to a gene: 11. The CDR3 totals 19 residues. The CDR3 loop is CAWTKPTSGRGSSYNEQFF. The CDR3 nucleotides are TGTGCCTGGACAAAGCCGACTAGCGGGAGGGGGAGCTCCTACAATGAGCAGTTCTTC. The whole variable domain, remainder taken from reference TRBV30 and TRBJ2-1, is SQTIHQWPATLVQPVGSPLSLECTVEGTSNPNLYWYRQAAGRGLQLLFYSVGIGQISSEVPQNLSASRPQDRQFILSSKKLLLSDSGFYLCAWTKPTSGRGSSYNEQFFGPGTRLTVL.

The chain uses TRBV19 and TRBJ1-6; D remains unclear. The ends were cut back, 3 bases at V and 9 bases at J, with 6 bases in the middle. From germline, CDR1 is LNHDA and CDR2 SQIVND (reference sequence). The CDR3 contains 12 residues. The CDR3 reads CASSISVSPLHF. The CDR3 DNA reads TGTGCCAGTAGTATTTCCGTTTCACCCCTCCACTTT.

The V gene is TRBV6-1, the J gene TRBJ1-5, with no clear D. V was pared by 3 bases and J by 0 bases, with 9 bases between. CDR1 is MNHNS, CDR2 SASEGT, per germline. The CDR3 covers 15 residues. As DNA, the CDR3 is TGTGCCAGCAGTGACCCTTCGATTAGCAATCAGCCCCAGCATTTT. The encoded protein is CASSDPSISNQPQHF.

This clone was detected only a few times. The chain has TRBV28 and TRBJ2-7, with D possibly being TRBD1 (6 bases). Trimming stripped 0 bases from V and 2 bases from J, with 8 bases between. Germline values: CDR1 MDHEN, CDR2 SYDVKM. CDR3 length equals 14 residues. CDR3 sequence (DNA): TGTGCCAGCAGTTTATGGGGGGCGGCCTACGAGCAGTACTTC. As protein: CASSLWGAAYEQYF.

This chain links TRBV4-3 with TRBJ1-2; D gene uncertain. Germline values: CDR1 LGHNA, CDR2 YSLEER. The germline V and J ends were trimmed by 0 bases and 7 bases, with 15 bases remaining between them. CDR3 size: 15 residues. DNA of the CDR3: TGCGCCAGCAGCCAAGAGGGGTTGGGAGGGTCTGGCTACACCTTC. Protein: CASSQEGLGGSGYTF.

V and J are TRBV9 and TRBJ1-5, with 7 bases that match TRBD1. The germline V gene has CDR1 SGDLS and CDR2 YYNGEE. Unmatched junction bases numbered 5, after V lost 4 bases and J lost 1 base. This CDR3 has 15 amino acids. CDR3 nucleotides: TGTGCCAGCAGCCCAGGGGGGGGGAGCAATCAGCCCCAGCATTTT. Residues: CASSPGGGSNQPQHF.

As to this clone: Other DNA variants within this sample encode the same CDR3. The rearrangement uses TRBV6-5 and TRBJ1-6, with 8 bases aligning to TRBD1. The CDR3 is 15 residues long. The V and J ends lost 0 bases and 6 bases, in that order; junction bases with no gene match: 1. Looked up from germline, CDR1 is MNHEY and CDR2 is SVGAGI. The CDR3 sequence is CASSYSGQGNSPLHF. The DNA for the CDR3 is TGTGCCAGCAGTTACTCCGGACAGGGTAATTCACCCCTCCACTTT.

The V and J genes are TRBV6-1 and TRBJ2-3; no clear D. Germline-derived CDR1 and CDR2 are MNHNS and SASEGT. The CDR3 runs to 12 residues. V shed 6 bases and J shed 3 bases, with 7 bases lying between them. The CDR3 sequence is CASSLITDTQYF. The CDR3 DNA reads as TGTGCCAGCAGCCTAATAACAGATACGCAGTATTTT.

Remarks on this clone: Other nucleotide sequences in the sample specify the same CDR3. The chain couples TRBV5-1 to TRBJ2-2; 10 nucleotides line up with TRBD2. Germline assignment: CDR1 SGHRS and CDR2 YFSETQ. With 0 bases clipped from V and 6 bases from J, the junction kept 5 bases outside the gene matches. The CDR3 has 16 amino acids. CDR3 sequence: CASSLGASGGPGELFF. CDR3 bases: TGCGCCAGCAGCTTGGGCGCTAGCGGGGGACCCGGGGAGCTGTTTTTT.

This clone was picked up one time. DNA of the CDR3: TGTGCCATCAGTGAGCTGCGTGGCGAGACCCAGTACTTC. Translating it yields CAISELRGETQYF. The chain joins TRBV10-3 to TRBJ2-5; no definite D call. This CDR3 region has 13 residues. The V end was cut by 2 bases, the J end by 5 bases, with 9 bases between. Per the germline V gene, CDR1 is ENHRY and CDR2 is SYGVKD.

The CDR3 DNA sequence: TGTGCCAGCAGCCCAGACATTCTTTTAGCCAAAAACATTCAGTACTTC. Its protein is CASSPDILLAKNIQYF. V and J are TRBV7-9 and TRBJ2-4; D gene uncertain. Germline V CDR1 and CDR2: SEHNR, FQNEAQ (reference sequence). The CDR3 has 16 residues. Trimming cost V 5 bases and J 0 bases, with 14 bases left between them. Full variable domain (remainder filled in from reference TRBV7-9 and TRBJ2-4): DTGVSQNPRHKITKRGQNVTFRCDPISEHNRLYWYRQTLGQGPEFLTYFQNEAQLEKSRLLSDRFSAERPKGSFSTLEIQRTEQGDSAMYLCASSPDILLAKNIQYFGAGTRLSVL.